This TCR beta chain came from a study of blood T cell repertoires in COVID-19. Study details: Nucleic acid was either cDNA or gDNA, and it came from T cells, B-cell-depleted T cells, or PBMCs.

Germline CDR1 and CDR2: SGHKS and YYEKEE (reference sequence). V shed 3 bases and J shed 5 bases, with 15 bases lying between them. The CDR3 length is 15 residues. Authors' analysis steps: Counts of nucleated cells, estimated from reference gene primer amplification, were obtained. Profiled with immunoSEQ multiplex PCR; TCRdb holds only in-frame clones, not every one. Clonal size and the V and J genes are those of that table, whereas D and trimming came from the DNA. The table records some 78,000 clones, roughly 91% of them present only once. The chain combines TRBV5-5 with TRBJ2-1; D perhaps matches TRBD2 (5 bases). The specimen was peripheral blood. The TCR comes from a woman aged 50 to 65 in a cohort sampled during active COVID-19. The CDR3 bases are TGTGCCAGCAGCTCCCTAGCCGGTCGGGACAATGAGCAGTTCTTC. This gives the protein CASSSLAGRDNEQFF.